This entry concerns a single T cell receptor (beta chain). The antigen it binds to is not known. The junction departs from the called germline gene at one end, perhaps through a read error. This specimen belongs to a study of CD8+CD57+ T cells in acquired aplastic anemia (dated by TCRdb to the late 2010s). Background for the entire study: On average, sorted CD4+ and CD8+ cells yielded around 3.5 ug of extracted DNA, with a range of roughly 0.18 to 30 ug. An average of approximately 10 million reads for CD4+ cells and approximately 11 million reads for CD8+ cells was obtained from healthy donor samples. Results the study describes overall, beyond this receptor: Some 30 CD8+ CDR3 sequences were found to be shared between patients and controls, but these sequences appeared to be highly expressed in patients and within the immunodominant clones of the patients. Between patients and healthy controls, no significant difference in CD8+ Simpson's diversity was found (P=0.060).

In the study, sorted CD4+ and CD8+ blood T cells from patients with severe aplastic anemia and from healthy subjects underwent deep sequencing of TCR repertoires. Ficoll-Paque density gradient centrifugation was used to isolate peripheral blood mononuclear cells. Before DNA extraction, CD4+ and CD8+ T cells were sorted with FACS or magnetic beads. The germline V gene (reference sequence) provides CDR1 SEHNR and CDR2 FQNEAQ. The CDR3 runs 14 amino acids, cysteine and phenylalanine included. Left in the record is the CDR3 DNA by itself, 42 bases read in frame from the first base. Genomic DNA was used as template for profiling of TCR beta VDJ combinations and CDR3 sequences. TCR repertoire sequencing was run on an Illumina HiSeq 2000. For the original study's pipeline: TRBV/TRBJ rearrangement plots, CDR3 size and DJ length profiles, and Simpson's diversity index were used to assess repertoires. Whichever DNA sequence was most abundant in the deep sequencing data was defined as the immunodominant clone. CDR3 amino acid sequences were screened for sharing across subjects and were compared with published repertoires and the VDJdb database. TCRdb reprocessing: public reads trimmed at Q25 with fastp, clones called with MiXCR, in-frame beta chains kept. Entries that share a CDR3 protein sequence are merged under the most common genes and DNA. Here the V and J calls rest on TCRdb's processing, not on the authors' analysis. The sample table contains roughly 130,000 distinct CDR3 sequences; only one count was recorded for 48% of them. Clones ranked in the top ten supply about 2.3% of the sample.

The sequence is built from TRBV7-9 and TRBJ1-1; TRBD1 is perhaps the D gene, given 6 matching bases. The sequence came from a human donor in good health, serving as a control. Sequencing input: sorted CD4+, CD8+, or CD8+CD57+ T cells (not recorded which) from PBMCs. The DNA reads TGTGCCAGCAGCCAAAGATCAGGGGACACTGAGGCTTTCTTT. This translates into CASSQRSGDTEAFF.